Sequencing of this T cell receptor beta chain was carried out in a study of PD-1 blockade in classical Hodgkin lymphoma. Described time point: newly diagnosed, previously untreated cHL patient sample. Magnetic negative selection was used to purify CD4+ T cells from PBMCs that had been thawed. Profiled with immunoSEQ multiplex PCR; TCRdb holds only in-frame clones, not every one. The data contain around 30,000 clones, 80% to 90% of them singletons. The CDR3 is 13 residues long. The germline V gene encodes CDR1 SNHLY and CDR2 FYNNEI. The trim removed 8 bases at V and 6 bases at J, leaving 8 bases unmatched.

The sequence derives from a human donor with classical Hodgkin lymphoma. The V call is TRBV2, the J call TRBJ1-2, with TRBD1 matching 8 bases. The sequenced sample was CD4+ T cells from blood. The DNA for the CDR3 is TGTGCCAGCGGCAGGACAGGGAACGATGGCTACACCTTC. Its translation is CASGRTGNDGYTF. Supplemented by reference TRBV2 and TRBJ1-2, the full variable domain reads EPEVTQTPSHQVTQMGQEVILRCVPISNHLYFYWYRQILGQKVEFLVSFYNNEISEKSEIFDDQFSVERPDGSNFTLKIRSTKLEDSAMYFCASGRTGNDGYTFGSGTRLTVV.